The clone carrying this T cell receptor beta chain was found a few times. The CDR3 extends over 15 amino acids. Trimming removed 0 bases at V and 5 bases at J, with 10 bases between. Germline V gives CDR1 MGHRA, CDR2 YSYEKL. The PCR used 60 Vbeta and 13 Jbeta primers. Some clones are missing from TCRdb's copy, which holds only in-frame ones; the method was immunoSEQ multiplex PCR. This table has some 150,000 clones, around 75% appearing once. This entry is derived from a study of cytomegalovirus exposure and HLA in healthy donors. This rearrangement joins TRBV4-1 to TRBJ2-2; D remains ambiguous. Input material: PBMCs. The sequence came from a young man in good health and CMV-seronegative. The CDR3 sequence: CASSQEASLTGELFF. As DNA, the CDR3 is TGCGCCAGCAGCCAAGAGGCCTCATTGACCGGGGAGCTGTTTTTT.